Reported below is one TCR beta chain. Germline assignment: CDR1 SGHNT and CDR2 YYREEE (reference sequence). CDR3 length: 14 residues. The germline V and J ends were trimmed by 0 bases and 5 bases, with 9 bases remaining between them. These data belong to a study of blood T cell repertoires in COVID-19. Turning to the study itself: COVID-19 samples from acute and convalescent phases originated in the United States, Italy and Spain. Nucleic acid was either cDNA or gDNA, and it came from T cells, B-cell-depleted T cells, or PBMCs.

Study processing details: From reference gene primer amplification, estimates of nucleated cell counts were derived. Repertoires were generated with immunoSEQ multiplex PCR, while TCRdb's copy carries only in-frame clones and drops some. V and J calls and clone size come straight from that table; D and trimming were deduced from the DNA. The sample gives 130,000 to 150,000 clones, 60% to 85% of which show up once; over 6.5% is in the top ten. This TCR came from a middle-aged man with active or convalescent COVID-19. The genes are TRBV5-4 and TRBJ2-1; tentative D call: TRBD2 (5 bases). What was sequenced was peripheral blood. The CDR3 region has the DNA TGTGCCAGCAGCTTGGGTCTAGCTAACAATGAGCAGTTCTTC. Protein product: CASSLGLANNEQFF.